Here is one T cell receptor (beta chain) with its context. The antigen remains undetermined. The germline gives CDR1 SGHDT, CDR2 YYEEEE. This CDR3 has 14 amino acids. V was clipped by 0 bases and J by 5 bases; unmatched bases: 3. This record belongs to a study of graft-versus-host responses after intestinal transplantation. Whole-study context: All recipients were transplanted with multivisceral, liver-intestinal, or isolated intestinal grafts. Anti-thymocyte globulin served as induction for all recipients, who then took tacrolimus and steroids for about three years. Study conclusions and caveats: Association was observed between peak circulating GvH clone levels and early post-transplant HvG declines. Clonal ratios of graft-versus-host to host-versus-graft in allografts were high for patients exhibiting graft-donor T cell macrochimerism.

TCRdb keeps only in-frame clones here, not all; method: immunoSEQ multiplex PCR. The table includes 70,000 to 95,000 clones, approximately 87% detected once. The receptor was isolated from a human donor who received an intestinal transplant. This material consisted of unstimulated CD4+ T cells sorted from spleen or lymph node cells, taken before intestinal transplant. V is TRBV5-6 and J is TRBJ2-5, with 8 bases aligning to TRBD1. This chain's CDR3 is CASSLGQGAETQYF. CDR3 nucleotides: TGTGCCAGCAGCTTGGGTCAGGGGGCCGAGACCCAGTACTTC.